The sequence of this TCR beta chain was determined in a study of blood T cell repertoires in COVID-19. Study summary: There were acute and convalescent COVID-19 samples, and they came from the United States, Italy and Spain.

The V gene end was trimmed by 5 bases and the J gene end by 5 bases; junction bases not matched to a gene: 5. Germline V lookup: CDR1 SGHTA, CDR2 FQGNSA. This CDR3 spans 16 amino acids. This clone was picked up one time. The participants were between 18 and 89 years old and came from 24 US areas. Original methodology: Estimation of nucleated cell counts relied on the amplification of reference gene primers. Some clones are missing from TCRdb's copy, which holds only in-frame ones; the method was immunoSEQ multiplex PCR. V, J and clone size were drawn from that table, and D and trimming were deduced from the DNA. This sample carries about 140,000 clones, around 82% of them seen once, and the ten largest clones take around 5.5%.

This clonotype originated in a man in his forties with acute COVID-19. The sample consisted of PBMCs or T cells enriched from blood (not recorded which). The chain carries TRBV7-2 and TRBJ2-1; 14 bases are shared with TRBD2. As DNA, the CDR3 is TGTGCCAGCAGCCGGGGACTAGCGGGAGCCGACAATGAGCAGTTCTTC. It translates to CASSRGLAGADNEQFF.